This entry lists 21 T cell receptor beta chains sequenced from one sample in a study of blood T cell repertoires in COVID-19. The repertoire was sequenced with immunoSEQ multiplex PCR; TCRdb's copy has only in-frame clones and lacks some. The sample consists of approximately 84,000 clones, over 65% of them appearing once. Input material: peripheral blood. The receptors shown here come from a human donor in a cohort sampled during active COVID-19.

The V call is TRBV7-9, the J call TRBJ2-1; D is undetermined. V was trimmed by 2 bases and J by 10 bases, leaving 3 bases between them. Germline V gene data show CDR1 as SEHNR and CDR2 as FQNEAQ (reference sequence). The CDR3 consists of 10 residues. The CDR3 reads CASSLSEQFF. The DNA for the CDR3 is TGTGCCAGCAGCTTATCGGAGCAGTTCTTC.

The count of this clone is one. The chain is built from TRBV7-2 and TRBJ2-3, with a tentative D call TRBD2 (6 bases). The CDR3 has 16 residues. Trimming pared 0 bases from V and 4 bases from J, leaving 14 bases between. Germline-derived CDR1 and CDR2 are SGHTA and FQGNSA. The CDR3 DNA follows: TGTGCCAGCAGCTTAGCGTTTTCGCGGGGAGCAGATACGCAGTATTTT. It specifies CASSLAFSRGADTQYF.

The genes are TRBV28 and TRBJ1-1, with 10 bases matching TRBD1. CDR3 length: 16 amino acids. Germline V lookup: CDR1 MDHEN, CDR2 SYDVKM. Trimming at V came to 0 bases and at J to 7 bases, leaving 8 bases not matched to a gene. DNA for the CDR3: TGTGCCAGCAGTTTATGGAGGGCCGACAGGGGGCGTGAAGCTTTCTTT. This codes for CASSLWRADRGREAFF. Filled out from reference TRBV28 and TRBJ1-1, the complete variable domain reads DVKVTQSSRYLVKRTGEKVFLECVQDMDHENMFWYRQDPGLGLRLIYFSYDVKMKEKGDIPEGYSVSREKKERFSLILESASTNQTSMYLCASSLWRADRGREAFFGQGTRLTVV.

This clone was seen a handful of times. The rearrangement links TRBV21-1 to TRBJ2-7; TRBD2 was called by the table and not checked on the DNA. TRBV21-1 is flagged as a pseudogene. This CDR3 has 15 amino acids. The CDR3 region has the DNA TGTGCCAGCAGCAAATTACGGGGGGGTTCCTACGAGCAGTACTTC. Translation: CASSKLRGGSYEQYF.

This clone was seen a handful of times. CDR3 residues: CASSAGDRYNEQFF. In nucleotides, the CDR3 is TGTGCCAGCAGTGCCGGGGATAGGTACAATGAGCAGTTCTTC. The chain is built from TRBV28 and TRBJ2-1; D may be TRBD2 (5 bases). The CDR3 covers 14 residues. Germline CDR1 MDHEN, CDR2 SYDVKM. V dropped 5 bases and J dropped 4 bases, with 12 bases sitting between them.

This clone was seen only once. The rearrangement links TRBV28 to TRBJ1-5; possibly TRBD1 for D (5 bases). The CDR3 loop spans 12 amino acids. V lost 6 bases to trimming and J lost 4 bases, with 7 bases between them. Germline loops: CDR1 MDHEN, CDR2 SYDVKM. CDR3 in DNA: TGTGCCAGCAGGACAGTAAATCAGCCCCAGCATTTT. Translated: CASRTVNQPQHF. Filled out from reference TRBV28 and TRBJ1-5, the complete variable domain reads DVKVTQSSRYLVKRTGEKVFLECVQDMDHENMFWYRQDPGLGLRLIYFSYDVKMKEKGDIPEGYSVSREKKERFSLILESASTNQTSMYLCASRTVNQPQHFGDGTRLSIL.

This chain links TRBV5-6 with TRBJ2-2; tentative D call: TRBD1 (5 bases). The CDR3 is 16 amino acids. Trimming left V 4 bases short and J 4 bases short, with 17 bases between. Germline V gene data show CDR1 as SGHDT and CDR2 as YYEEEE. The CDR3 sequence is CASSPRWRRGTGELFF. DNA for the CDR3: TGTGCCAGCAGCCCTCGTTGGCGAAGGGGCACCGGGGAGCTGTTTTTT. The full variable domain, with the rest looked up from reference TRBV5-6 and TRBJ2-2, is DAGVTQSPTHLIKTRGQQVTLRCSPKSGHDTVSWYQQALGQGPQFIFQYYEEEERQRGNFPDRFSGHQFPNYSSELNVNALLLGDSALYLCASSPRWRRGTGELFFGEGSRLTVL.

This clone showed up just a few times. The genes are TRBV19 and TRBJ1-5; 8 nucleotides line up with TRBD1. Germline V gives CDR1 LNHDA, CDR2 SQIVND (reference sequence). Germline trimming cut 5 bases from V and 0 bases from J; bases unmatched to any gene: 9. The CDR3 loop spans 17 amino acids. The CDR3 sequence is CASSSPGTGDSNQPQHF. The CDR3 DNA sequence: TGTGCCAGTAGTTCCCCCGGGACAGGAGATAGCAATCAGCCCCAGCATTTT.

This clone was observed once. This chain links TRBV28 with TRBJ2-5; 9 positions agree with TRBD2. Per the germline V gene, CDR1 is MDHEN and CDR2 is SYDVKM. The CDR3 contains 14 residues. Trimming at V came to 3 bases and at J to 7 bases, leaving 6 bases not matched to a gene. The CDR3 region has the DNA TGTGCCAGCAGTTTCGTAGGACTAGCGCGGACCCAGTACTTC. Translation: CASSFVGLARTQYF.

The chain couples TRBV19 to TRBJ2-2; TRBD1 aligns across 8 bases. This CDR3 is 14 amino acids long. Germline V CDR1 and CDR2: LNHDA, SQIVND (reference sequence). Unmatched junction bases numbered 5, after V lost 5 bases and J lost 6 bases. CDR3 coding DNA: TGTGCCAGTAGTCTGGACAGGGCGGCCGGGGAGCTGTTTTTT. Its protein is CASSLDRAAGELFF.

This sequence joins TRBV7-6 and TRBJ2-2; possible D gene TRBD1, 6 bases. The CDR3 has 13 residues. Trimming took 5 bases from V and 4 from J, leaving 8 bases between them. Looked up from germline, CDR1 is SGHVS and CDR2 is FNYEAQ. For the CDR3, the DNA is TGTGCCAGCAGCAACAGGGCCACCGGGGAGCTGTTTTTT. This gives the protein CASSNRATGELFF. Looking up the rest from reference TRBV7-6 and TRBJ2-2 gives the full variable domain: GAGVSQSPRYKVTKRGQDVALRCDPISGHVSLYWYRQALGQGPEFLTYFNYEAQQDKSGLPNDRFSAERPEGSISTLTIQRTEQRDSAMYRCASSNRATGELFFGEGSRLTVL.

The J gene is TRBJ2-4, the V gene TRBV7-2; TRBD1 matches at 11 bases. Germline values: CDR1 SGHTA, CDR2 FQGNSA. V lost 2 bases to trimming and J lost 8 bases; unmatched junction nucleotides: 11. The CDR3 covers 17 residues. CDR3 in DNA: TGTGCCAGCAGCTTACAAACCGGGACAGGGGGTGAGGACATTCAGTACTTC. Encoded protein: CASSLQTGTGGEDIQYF.

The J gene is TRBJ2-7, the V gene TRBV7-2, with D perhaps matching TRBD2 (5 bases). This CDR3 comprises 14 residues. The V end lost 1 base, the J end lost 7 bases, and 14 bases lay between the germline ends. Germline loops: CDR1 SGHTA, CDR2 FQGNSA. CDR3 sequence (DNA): TGTGCCAGCAGCTTAGAGAGGAATACGGGGGAGCAGTACTTC. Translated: CASSLERNTGEQYF.

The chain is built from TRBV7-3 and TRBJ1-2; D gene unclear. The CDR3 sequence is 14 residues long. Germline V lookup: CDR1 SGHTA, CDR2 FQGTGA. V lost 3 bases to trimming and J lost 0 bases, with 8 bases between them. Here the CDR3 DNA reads TGTGCCAGCAGCTTTGAGCCCGCTAACTATGGCTACACCTTC. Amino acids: CASSFEPANYGYTF.

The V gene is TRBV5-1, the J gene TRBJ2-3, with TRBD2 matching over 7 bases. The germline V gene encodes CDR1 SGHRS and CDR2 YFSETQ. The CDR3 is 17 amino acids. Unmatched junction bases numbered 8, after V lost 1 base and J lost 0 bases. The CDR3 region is CASSLMWLAVSTDTQYF. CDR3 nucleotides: TGCGCCAGCAGCTTGATGTGGCTAGCGGTCAGCACAGATACGCAGTATTTT.

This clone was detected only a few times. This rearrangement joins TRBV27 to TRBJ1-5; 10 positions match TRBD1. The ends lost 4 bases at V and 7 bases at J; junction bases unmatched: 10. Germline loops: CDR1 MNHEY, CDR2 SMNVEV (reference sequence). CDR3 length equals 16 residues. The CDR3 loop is CASSSSRQGAGQPQHF. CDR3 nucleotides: TGTGCCAGCAGTTCGAGTAGACAGGGGGCCGGGCAGCCCCAGCATTTT.

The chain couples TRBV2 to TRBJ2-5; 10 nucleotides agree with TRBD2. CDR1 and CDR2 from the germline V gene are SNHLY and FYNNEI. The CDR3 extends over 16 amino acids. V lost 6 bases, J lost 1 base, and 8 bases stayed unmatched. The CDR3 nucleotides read TGTGCCAGCAGGCCCCGACTAGCGGGTCTCCAAGAGACCCAGTACTTC. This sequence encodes CASRPRLAGLQETQYF. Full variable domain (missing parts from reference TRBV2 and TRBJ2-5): EPEVTQTPSHQVTQMGQEVILRCVPISNHLYFYWYRQILGQKVEFLVSFYNNEISEKSEIFDDQFSVERPDGSNFTLKIRSTKLEDSAMYFCASRPRLAGLQETQYFGPGTRLLVL.

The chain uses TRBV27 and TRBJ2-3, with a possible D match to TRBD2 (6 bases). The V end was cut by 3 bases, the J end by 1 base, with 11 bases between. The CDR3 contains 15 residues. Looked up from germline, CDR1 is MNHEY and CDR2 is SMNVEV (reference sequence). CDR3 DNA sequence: TGTGCCAGCAGTTTCGTTACGGGGGGCACAGATACGCAGTATTTT. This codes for CASSFVTGGTDTQYF.

The DNA for the CDR3 is TGTGCCAGCAACAGGGTCCAAGAGACCCAGTACTTC. It encodes CASNRVQETQYF. The V call is TRBV2, the J call TRBJ2-5; a weak D match, TRBD1 (6 bases). V was shortened by 7 bases and J by 1 base, with 7 bases between the two germline ends. The CDR3 is made up of 12 amino acids. Per germline, CDR1 SNHLY and CDR2 FYNNEI.

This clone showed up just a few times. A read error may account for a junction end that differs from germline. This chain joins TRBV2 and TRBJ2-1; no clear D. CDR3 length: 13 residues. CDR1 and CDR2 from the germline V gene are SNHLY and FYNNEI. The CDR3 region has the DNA TGTGCCAGCAGTGAAGTACGTGAGACAACCACGATCTTC. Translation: CASSEVRETTTIF.

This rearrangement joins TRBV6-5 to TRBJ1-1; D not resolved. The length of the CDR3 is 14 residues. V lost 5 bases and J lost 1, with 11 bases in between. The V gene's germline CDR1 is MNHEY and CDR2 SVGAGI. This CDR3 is CASSPLGENTEAFF. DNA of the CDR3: TGTGCCAGCAGTCCCTTAGGAGAGAACACTGAAGCTTTCTTT.